A single sample gave rise to the 31 T cell receptor beta chains below, sequenced in a study of cytomegalovirus exposure and HLA in healthy donors. Only in-frame clones appear in the TCRdb table, and some are missing; sequencing was by immunoSEQ multiplex PCR. The data contain 250,000 to 400,000 clones, roughly 87% of them singletons. Sample: PBMCs. These receptors were taken from a woman aged 25 to 45 in good health and CMV-seropositive.

The gene calls are TRBV30 and TRBJ1-1, with a tentative D call TRBD1 (6 bases). The CDR3 sequence is 14 residues long. Per germline, CDR1 GTSNPN and CDR2 SVGIG (reference sequence). Deletions cut 3 bases from V and 4 bases from J, with 15 bases between. CDR3 bases: TGTGCCTGGAGCACAGGGACCTGGGTCACTGAAGCTTTCTTT. Protein sequence: CAWSTGTWVTEAFF. The complete variable domain, with remaining parts taken from reference TRBV30 and TRBJ1-1, reads SQTIHQWPATLVQPVGSPLSLECTVEGTSNPNLYWYRQAAGRGLQLLFYSVGIGQISSEVPQNLSASRPQDRQFILSSKKLLLSDSGFYLCAWSTGTWVTEAFFGQGTRLTVV.

This chain uses TRBV5-5 with TRBJ2-7; perhaps D is TRBD1 or TRBD2 (5 bases each). The CDR3 consists of 15 residues. The ends were cut back, 3 bases at V and 4 bases at J, with 17 bases in the middle. CDR1 is SGHKS, CDR2 YYEKEE, per germline (reference sequence). CDR3 in amino acids: CASSSHGAEDYEQYF. CDR3 nucleotides: TGTGCCAGCAGCTCCCACGGGGCCGAGGATTACGAGCAGTACTTC.

This chain joins TRBV2 and TRBJ1-1; D is unclear. Trimming cost V 7 bases and J 1 base, with 13 bases left between them. CDR3 length equals 14 residues. CDR1 SNHLY and CDR2 FYNNEI come from the germline V gene. In DNA, the CDR3 is TGTGCCAGCAAGAGAGACGGACCGAACACTGAAGCTTTCTTT. This encodes CASKRDGPNTEAFF.

The chain couples TRBV7-2 to TRBJ2-7; D gene ambiguous. With 5 bases removed from V and 5 bases from J, the gap between germline ends came to 7 bases. The CDR3 is 11 amino acids. Germline V gives CDR1 SGHTA, CDR2 FQGNSA. This chain's CDR3 is CASSKTNEQYF. The CDR3 coding sequence is TGTGCCAGCAGCAAAACCAACGAGCAGTACTTC.

The chain uses TRBV9 and TRBJ2-5; TRBD2 agrees at 8 bases. Looked up from germline, CDR1 is SGDLS and CDR2 is YYNGEE. With 0 bases clipped from V and 4 bases from J, the junction kept 5 bases outside the gene matches. The CDR3 contains 15 residues. The CDR3 loop reads CASSVAGGGIETQYF. The DNA for the CDR3 is TGTGCCAGCAGCGTAGCGGGAGGGGGAATAGAGACCCAGTACTTC.

This chain uses TRBV29-1 with TRBJ2-6; no firm D call. Germline lookup yields CDR1 SQVTM and CDR2 ANQGSEA. V was cut by 6 bases and J by 1 base, with 13 bases left in between. The CDR3 has 15 amino acids. The CDR3 protein is CSVPAWVSGANVLTF. The CDR3 DNA reads TGCAGCGTCCCGGCCTGGGTTTCTGGGGCCAACGTCCTGACTTTC.

This clone has just one count. The chain employs TRBV5-1 and TRBJ1-2, with TRBD1 matching 10 bases. Germline V lookup: CDR1 SGHRS, CDR2 YFSETQ. J was trimmed by 8 bases and V by 5 bases; bases with no gene match: 6. The CDR3 contains 13 residues. CDR3 bases: TGCGCCAGCAGGCCGGGACAGGGGAGAGGCTACACCTTC. Translated, it gives CASRPGQGRGYTF.

This chain joins TRBV6-6 and TRBJ2-1; 7 bases are a match to TRBD1. Germline loops: CDR1 MNHNY, CDR2 SVGAGI (reference sequence). J gave up 12 bases and V 7 bases, and 15 bases lay outside the gene matches. This CDR3 spans 14 amino acids. This chain's CDR3 is CASTGQSTFGGQFF. In nucleotides, the CDR3 is TGTGCCAGCACGGGACAGTCGACCTTTGGGGGGCAGTTCTTC.

This clone has only a few counts. The V gene is TRBV14, the J gene TRBJ2-7, with D perhaps TRBD1 (5 bases). Germline CDR1 and CDR2: SGHDN and FVKESK. Trimming cost V 5 bases and J 2 bases, with 10 bases left between them. The CDR3 runs to 13 residues. CDR3 nucleotide sequence: TGTGCCAGCAGCAAACAGGTGACCTACGAGCAGTACTTC. Amino acids: CASSKQVTYEQYF.

The chain recombines TRBV28 with TRBJ2-1; a possible D gene is TRBD2 (5 bases). Trimming removed 6 bases at V and 5 bases at J, with 11 bases between. The germline V gene has CDR1 MDHEN and CDR2 SYDVKM. The CDR3 covers 13 residues. CDR3 bases: TGTGCCAGCAGACAGTACGGGGACAATGAGCAGTTCTTC. Amino acids: CASRQYGDNEQFF.

This chain joins TRBV27 and TRBJ2-2; 9 bases fit TRBD2. Germline V lookup: CDR1 MNHEY, CDR2 SMNVEV (reference sequence). The CDR3 loop spans 14 amino acids. With 8 bases clipped from V and 4 bases from J, the junction kept 5 bases outside the gene matches. Written as DNA, the CDR3 is TGTGCCAGCGGGGGACTAGCAGGCACCGGGGAGCTGTTTTTT. The encoded protein is CASGGLAGTGELFF.

J is TRBJ1-6 and V is TRBV27; 9 bases are shared with TRBD1. Trimming cost V 4 bases and J 7 bases; bases outside gene matches: 8. There are 16 residues in the CDR3. Germline V gene lookup returns CDR1 MNHEY and CDR2 SMNVEV (reference sequence). The CDR3 loop is CASSSKQGAWNSPLHF. The DNA for the CDR3 is TGTGCCAGCAGTTCGAAACAGGGGGCATGGAATTCACCCCTCCACTTT.

The J gene is TRBJ2-5, the V gene TRBV6-5; either TRBD1 or TRBD2 may fit D (6 bases each). V shed 8 bases and J shed 5 bases, with 18 bases lying between them. Germline CDR1 reads MNHEY; CDR2 reads SVGAGI. The CDR3 extends over 14 amino acids. The CDR3 region has the DNA TGTGCCAGCGGTTTACAGGGAGGAGGGGAGACCCAGTACTTC. This encodes CASGLQGGGETQYF.

The V gene is TRBV6-5, the J gene TRBJ2-1; D is possibly TRBD1 (6 bases). V was clipped by 0 bases and J by 5 bases, with 14 bases between them. This CDR3 is 16 amino acids long. The germline gives CDR1 MNHEY, CDR2 SVGAGI. The CDR3 DNA reads as TGTGCCAGCAGTTACTCTCCCGGGACATCAGACAATGAGCAGTTCTTC. Translation gives CASSYSPGTSDNEQFF.

J is TRBJ1-2 and V is TRBV29-1, with D unresolved. The V and J ends lost 2 bases and 4 bases respectively, with 20 bases between them. This CDR3 region has 16 residues. Germline CDR1 is SQVTM and CDR2 is ANQGSEA. This CDR3 reads CSVERIGPSVLYGYTF. The CDR3 DNA follows: TGCAGCGTTGAAAGAATCGGGCCATCGGTGCTCTATGGCTACACCTTC. Using reference TRBV29-1 and TRBJ1-2 for the parts outside the CDR3, the full variable domain is SAVISQKPSRDICQRGTSLTIQCQVDSQVTMMFWYRQQPGQSLTLIATANQGSEATYESGFVIDKFPISRPNLTFSTLTVSNMSPEDSSIYLCSVERIGPSVLYGYTFGSGTRLTVV.

The chain links TRBV19 to TRBJ1-1; D gene ambiguous. Between the trimmed V and J ends, which lost 3 bases and 4 bases, there was a span of 12 bases. Germline V gene sequence: CDR1 LNHDA, CDR2 SQIVND (reference sequence). The CDR3 totals 14 residues. This CDR3 reads CASSIVSSSTEAFF. The CDR3 DNA follows: TGTGCCAGTAGTATTGTCAGCAGTTCCACTGAAGCTTTCTTT. Full variable domain (rest looked up from reference TRBV19 and TRBJ1-1): DGGITQSPKYLFRKEGQNVTLSCEQNLNHDAMYWYRQDPGQGLRLIYYSQIVNDFQKGDIAEGYSVSREKKESFPLTVTSAQKNPTAFYLCASSIVSSSTEAFFGQGTRLTVV.

This chain links TRBV11-2 with TRBJ2-2; 9 positions match TRBD2. Germline CDR1 reads SGHAT; CDR2 reads FQNNGV. The CDR3 has 16 residues. V was pared by 6 bases and J by 5 bases, with 10 bases of the junction left unmatched. CDR3 nucleotide sequence: TGTGCCAGCAGATCTCTAGCGGGGATGAGGACCGGGGAGCTGTTTTTT. Translating gives CASRSLAGMRTGELFF. Together with reference TRBV11-2 and TRBJ2-2, the CDR3 gives the full variable domain: EAGVAQSPRYKIIEKRQSVAFWCNPISGHATLYWYQQILGQGPKLLIQFQNNGVVDDSQLPKDRFSAERLKGVDSTLKIQPAKLEDSAVYLCASRSLAGMRTGELFFGEGSRLTVL.

The genes are TRBV25-1 and TRBJ1-4, with D unclear. Trimming stripped 8 bases from V and 4 bases from J, with 5 bases between. This CDR3 is built from 11 residues. The V gene's germline CDR1 is MGHDK and CDR2 SYGVNS. This CDR3 is CASGFNEKLFF. CDR3 coding DNA: TGTGCCAGCGGGTTTAATGAAAAACTGTTTTTT. Supplemented by reference TRBV25-1 and TRBJ1-4, the full variable domain reads EADIYQTPRYLVIGTGKKITLECSQTMGHDKMYWYQQDPGMELHLIHYSYGVNSTEKGDLSSESTVSRIRTEHFPLTLESARPSHTSQYLCASGFNEKLFFGSGTQLSVL.

The chain links TRBV25-1 to TRBJ2-5; 12 bases are a match to TRBD2. The ends lost 3 bases at V and 5 bases at J; junction bases unmatched: 7. The CDR3 runs 16 residues. Looked up from germline, CDR1 is MGHDK and CDR2 is SYGVNS. The CDR3 loop is CASSELAGGSQETQYF. CDR3 coding DNA: TGTGCCAGCAGTGAGCTAGCGGGAGGGAGCCAGGAGACCCAGTACTTC.

The J gene is TRBJ2-7, the V gene TRBV27, with a weak D call TRBD1 (6 bases). Germline-derived CDR1 and CDR2 are MNHEY and SMNVEV (reference sequence). With 4 bases removed from V and 1 base from J, the gap between germline ends came to 14 bases. The CDR3 extends over 15 amino acids. In DNA, the CDR3 is TGTGCCAGCAGTTCGACAGGTTTGAAGTCCTACGAGCAGTACTTC. This codes for CASSSTGLKSYEQYF.

V usage is TRBV5-1 and J usage is TRBJ2-7; D remains ambiguous. Trimming shortened V by 1 base and J by 4 bases, and 9 bases separated the two germline ends. CDR3 size: 13 residues. CDR1 is SGHRS, CDR2 YFSETQ, per germline. In DNA form, the CDR3 reads TGCGCCAGCAGCTTGCGGGCAGAGTACGAGCAGTACTTC. It yields the protein CASSLRAEYEQYF.

This chain joins TRBV5-1 and TRBJ2-7; 9 bases are shared with TRBD1. The CDR3 spans 18 residues. V trimming: 1 base; J trimming: 2 bases; junction bases outside the gene matches: 13. Germline-derived CDR1 and CDR2 are SGHRS and YFSETQ. CDR3 DNA sequence: TGCGCCAGCAGCTTGTACCCAACGACAGGGGGTACCACCTACGAGCAGTACTTC. Encoded protein: CASSLYPTTGGTTYEQYF.

This clone occurred once. The chain joins TRBV27 to TRBJ1-4, with D perhaps matching TRBD1 (5 bases). The CDR3 loop spans 13 amino acids. CDR1 MNHEY and CDR2 SMNVEV come from the germline V gene (reference sequence). Trimming took 7 bases from V and 5 from J, leaving 11 bases between them. CDR3 loop: CASMEWGNEKLFF. In DNA, the CDR3 is TGTGCCAGCATGGAGTGGGGGAATGAAAAACTGTTTTTT.

V usage is TRBV29-1 and J usage is TRBJ1-1; 7 bases agree with TRBD1. The CDR3 runs 15 residues. Germline V CDR1 and CDR2: SQVTM, ANQGSEA. The ends lost 4 bases at V and 0 bases at J; junction bases unmatched: 8. CDR3 residues: CSVVGGSGMNTEAFF. DNA of the CDR3: TGCAGCGTTGTAGGGGGCAGTGGAATGAACACTGAAGCTTTCTTT.

The chain uses TRBV28 and TRBJ2-7; 11 nucleotides match TRBD1. Trimming cost V 5 bases and J 3 bases; bases outside gene matches: 3. The CDR3 is 14 residues long. Germline V gives CDR1 MDHEN, CDR2 SYDVKM. In DNA form, the CDR3 reads TGTGCCAGCAGTGGACAGGGGGCCATCTACGAGCAGTACTTC. As protein: CASSGQGAIYEQYF.

V usage is TRBV7-6 and J usage is TRBJ2-7, with D possibly called TRBD1 or TRBD2 (5 bases each). There are 15 residues in the CDR3. Trimming took 4 bases from V and 4 from J, leaving 17 bases between them. Germline assignment: CDR1 SGHVS and CDR2 FNYEAQ. CDR3 in DNA: TGTGCCAGCAGCTCACCAGGGATCGAGGGGTACGAGCAGTACTTC. The encoded protein is CASSSPGIEGYEQYF.

V and J are TRBV25-1 and TRBJ1-6; D unresolved. Trimming pared 2 bases from V and 10 bases from J, leaving 12 bases between. The CDR3 has 14 amino acids. Germline V gene sequence: CDR1 MGHDK, CDR2 SYGVNS. This CDR3 is CASSESWGGSPLHF. The DNA for the CDR3 is TGTGCCAGCAGTGAAAGTTGGGGAGGGTCACCCCTCCACTTT.

This chain uses TRBV6-5 with TRBJ2-1; D is possibly TRBD2 (6 bases). The CDR3 is made up of 13 amino acids. In germline, CDR1 is MNHEY, CDR2 SVGAGI. Trimming took 7 bases from V and 7 from J, leaving 14 bases between them. The CDR3 bases are TGTGCCAGCACGAATCGGGACTTGAATGAGCAGTTCTTC. Its translation is CASTNRDLNEQFF.

This chain uses TRBV9 with TRBJ2-7; 13 bases line up with TRBD2. The length of the CDR3 is 16 residues. V gave up 4 bases and J gave up 2 bases; unmatched junction bases: 6. Germline V gives CDR1 SGDLS, CDR2 YYNGEE. DNA of the CDR3: TGTGCCAGCAGCCCAGAACTAGCGGGAGGGGCCTACGAGCAGTACTTC. It is translated as CASSPELAGGAYEQYF.

The J gene is TRBJ2-2, the V gene TRBV9; D is uncertain. The CDR3 totals 14 residues. CDR1 and CDR2 (germline): SGDLS, YYNGEE. Between the trimmed V and J ends, which lost 5 bases and 3 bases, there was a span of 11 bases. CDR3 amino acids: CASSGDSYTGELFF. In DNA, the CDR3 is TGTGCCAGCAGTGGTGACTCATACACCGGGGAGCTGTTTTTT.

The chain is built from TRBV27 and TRBJ2-2; D is unresolved. Germline assignment: CDR1 MNHEY and CDR2 SMNVEV (reference sequence). This CDR3 spans 17 amino acids. Deletions cut 0 bases from V and 0 bases from J, with 11 bases between. CDR3 loop: CASSLSIELSNTGELFF. Written as DNA, the CDR3 is TGTGCCAGCAGTTTATCGATCGAGCTATCGAACACCGGGGAGCTGTTTTTT.